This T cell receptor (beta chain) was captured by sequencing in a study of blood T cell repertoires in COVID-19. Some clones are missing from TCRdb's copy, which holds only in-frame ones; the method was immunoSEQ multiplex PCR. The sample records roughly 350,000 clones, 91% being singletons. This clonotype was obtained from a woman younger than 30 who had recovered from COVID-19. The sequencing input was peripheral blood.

The CDR3 coding sequence is TGTGCCAGCAGTGAACGCCCAGGGCACACAGATACGCAGTATTTT. Its protein product is CASSERPGHTDTQYF. The chain combines TRBV25-1 with TRBJ2-3; a possible D gene is TRBD1 (5 bases). This CDR3 is built from 15 residues. In germline, CDR1 is MGHDK, CDR2 SYGVNS. The V end was cut by 2 bases, the J end by 2 bases, with 11 bases between.